Presented here are 10 T cell receptor beta chains from one specimen sequenced in a study of blood T cell repertoires in COVID-19. Clones were read by immunoSEQ multiplex PCR, and TCRdb kept only the in-frame ones, dropping some. The sample carries about 57,000 clones, around 80% recorded once. Sequencing used peripheral blood. Receptors were obtained from a man between 60 and 75 years old with acute or convalescent COVID-19.

V usage is TRBV9 and J usage is TRBJ1-2; D gene unclear. V gave up 0 bases and J gave up 2 bases, with 11 bases separating them. Germline CDR1 reads SGDLS; CDR2 reads YYNGEE. The CDR3 sequence is 15 residues long. The CDR3 DNA follows: TGTGCCAGCAGCGTAGGAGTCGGCGGAAACTATGGCTACACCTTC. Translating it yields CASSVGVGGNYGYTF.

The V call is TRBV7-2, the J call TRBJ2-7, with a tentative D call TRBD2 (5 bases). With 1 base removed from V and 3 bases from J, the gap between germline ends came to 16 bases. CDR1 and CDR2 from the germline V gene are SGHTA and FQGNSA. There are 16 residues in the CDR3. The CDR3 nucleotides read TGTGCCAGCAGCTTAGAGGGAGTCGGCATCAACTACGAGCAGTACTTC. Encoded protein: CASSLEGVGINYEQYF.

The chain combines TRBV18 with TRBJ2-1, with a possible D match to TRBD1 (6 bases). Deletions cut 3 bases from V and 8 bases from J, with 14 bases between. Germline V gene data show CDR1 as KGHSH and CDR2 as LQKENI. The CDR3 spans 14 residues. CDR3 in DNA: TGTGCCAGCTCACCTACCGACAGGCGGCATGAGCAGTTCTTC. Its protein is CASSPTDRRHEQFF.

This sequence joins TRBV24-1 and TRBJ2-3; 11 bases agree with TRBD2. Germline V lookup: CDR1 KGHDR, CDR2 SFDVKD. V dropped 5 bases and J dropped 4; count of bases not matched to a gene: 4. The CDR3 is 15 residues long. This CDR3 is CATSVTSGSADTQYF. The CDR3 DNA sequence: TGTGCCACCAGTGTTACTAGCGGGAGTGCAGATACGCAGTATTTT.

This clone was detected a few times. The gene calls are TRBV5-1 and TRBJ1-6; 7 bases map to TRBD1. J was trimmed by 13 bases and V by 3 bases; bases with no gene match: 10. The CDR3 is 14 residues long. From germline, CDR1 is SGHRS and CDR2 YFSETQ. The CDR3 loop is CASSSRQGEPPLHF. In nucleotides, the CDR3 is TGCGCCAGCAGCTCGCGACAGGGTGAACCGCCCCTCCACTTT.

V and J are TRBV27 and TRBJ1-2; the match to TRBD1 covers 9 bases. V shed 10 bases, J shed 11 bases, and the junction held 14 bases outside the gene matches. The CDR3 totals 13 residues. Per germline, CDR1 MNHEY and CDR2 SMNVEV (reference sequence). CDR3 sequence reads: CATKTLQGAGYTF. The CDR3 DNA is TGTGCCACAAAGACGCTACAGGGGGCGGGGTACACCTTC.

The rearrangement joins TRBV5-1 to TRBJ1-2, with TRBD1 matching over 8 bases. The V segment lost 3 bases and the J segment 7 bases; nucleotides outside the gene matches: 5. This CDR3 spans 13 amino acids. Germline loops: CDR1 SGHRS, CDR2 YFSETQ. The CDR3 region has the DNA TGCGCCAGCAGCTCAGGACAGGGTCGTGGCTACACCTTC. Encoded protein: CASSSGQGRGYTF.

The CDR3: CASSLDQGYNSPLHF. CDR3 nucleotides: TGTGCCAGCAGCTTAGATCAGGGTTATAATTCACCCCTCCACTTT. The V gene is TRBV11-2, the J gene TRBJ1-6, with D perhaps matching TRBD1 (5 bases). V was shortened by 0 bases and J by 4 bases, with 7 bases between the two germline ends. Per germline, CDR1 SGHAT and CDR2 FQNNGV. This CDR3 region has 15 residues.

The CDR3 region is CASSVGAGAPYEQYF. The DNA for the CDR3 is TGTGCCAGCAGCGTAGGGGCAGGGGCACCCTACGAGCAGTACTTC. V is TRBV9 and J is TRBJ2-7; tentatively, D is TRBD1 (6 bases). The CDR3 is 15 amino acids. V was pared by 0 bases and J by 2 bases, with 12 bases between. Germline-derived CDR1 and CDR2 are SGDLS and YYNGEE.

The V call is TRBV6-5, the J call TRBJ1-5; D is uncertain. Looked up from germline, CDR1 is MNHEY and CDR2 is SVGAGI. This CDR3 region has 11 residues. V gave up 7 bases and J gave up 7 bases, with 8 bases separating them. The CDR3 spells CASTYVQPQHF. For the CDR3, the DNA is TGTGCCAGCACCTATGTCCAGCCCCAGCATTTT.